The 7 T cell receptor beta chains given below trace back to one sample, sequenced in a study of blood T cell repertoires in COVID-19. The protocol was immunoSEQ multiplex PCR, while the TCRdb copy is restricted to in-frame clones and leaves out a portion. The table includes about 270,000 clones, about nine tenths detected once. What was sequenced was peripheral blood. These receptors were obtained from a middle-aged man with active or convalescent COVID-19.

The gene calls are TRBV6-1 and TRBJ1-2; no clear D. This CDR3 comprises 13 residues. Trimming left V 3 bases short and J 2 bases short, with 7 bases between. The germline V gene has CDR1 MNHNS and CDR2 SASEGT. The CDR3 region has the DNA TGTGCCAGCAGTGAGAACGGGAACTATGGCTACACCTTC. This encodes CASSENGNYGYTF.

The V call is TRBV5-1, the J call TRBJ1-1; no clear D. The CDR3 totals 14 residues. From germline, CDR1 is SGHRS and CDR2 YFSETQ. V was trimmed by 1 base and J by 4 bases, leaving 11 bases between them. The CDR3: CASSLTERVTEAFF. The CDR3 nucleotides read TGCGCCAGCAGCTTGACGGAGAGGGTCACTGAAGCTTTCTTT.

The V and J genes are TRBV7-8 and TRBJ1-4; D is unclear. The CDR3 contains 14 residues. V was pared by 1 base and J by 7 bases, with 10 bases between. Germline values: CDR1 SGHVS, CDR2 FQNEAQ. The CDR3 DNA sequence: TGTGCCAGCAGCTTAGTTCCATCATCTGAAAAACTGTTTTTT. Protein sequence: CASSLVPSSEKLFF.

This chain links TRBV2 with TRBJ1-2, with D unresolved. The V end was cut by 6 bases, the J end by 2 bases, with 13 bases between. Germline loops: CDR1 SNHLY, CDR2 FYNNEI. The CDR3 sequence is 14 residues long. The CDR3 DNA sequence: TGTGCCAGCAGCTCACTAAACGGGAACTATGGCTACACCTTC. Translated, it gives CASSSLNGNYGYTF.

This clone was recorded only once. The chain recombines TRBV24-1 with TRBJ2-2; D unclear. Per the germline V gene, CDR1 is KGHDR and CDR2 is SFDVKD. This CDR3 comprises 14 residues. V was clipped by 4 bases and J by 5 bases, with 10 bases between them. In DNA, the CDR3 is TGTGCCACCAGTGAGCACAGAATTACCGGGGAGCTGTTTTTT. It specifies CATSEHRITGELFF.

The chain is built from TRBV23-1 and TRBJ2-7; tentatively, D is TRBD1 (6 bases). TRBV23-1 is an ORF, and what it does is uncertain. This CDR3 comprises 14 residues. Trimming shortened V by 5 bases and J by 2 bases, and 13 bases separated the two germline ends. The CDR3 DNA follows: TGCGCCAGCAGTGGCTCGGACAGAGCCTACGAGCAGTACTTC. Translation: CASSGSDRAYEQYF.

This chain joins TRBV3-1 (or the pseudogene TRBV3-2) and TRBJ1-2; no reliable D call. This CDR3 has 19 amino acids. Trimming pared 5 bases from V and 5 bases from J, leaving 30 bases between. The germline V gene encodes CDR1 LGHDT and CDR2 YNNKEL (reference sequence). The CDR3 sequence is CASSSQSRYLAVSGYGYTF. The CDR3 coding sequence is TGTGCCAGCAGCTCCCAAAGTAGGTATTTGGCTGTCAGCGGGTATGGCTACACCTTC.